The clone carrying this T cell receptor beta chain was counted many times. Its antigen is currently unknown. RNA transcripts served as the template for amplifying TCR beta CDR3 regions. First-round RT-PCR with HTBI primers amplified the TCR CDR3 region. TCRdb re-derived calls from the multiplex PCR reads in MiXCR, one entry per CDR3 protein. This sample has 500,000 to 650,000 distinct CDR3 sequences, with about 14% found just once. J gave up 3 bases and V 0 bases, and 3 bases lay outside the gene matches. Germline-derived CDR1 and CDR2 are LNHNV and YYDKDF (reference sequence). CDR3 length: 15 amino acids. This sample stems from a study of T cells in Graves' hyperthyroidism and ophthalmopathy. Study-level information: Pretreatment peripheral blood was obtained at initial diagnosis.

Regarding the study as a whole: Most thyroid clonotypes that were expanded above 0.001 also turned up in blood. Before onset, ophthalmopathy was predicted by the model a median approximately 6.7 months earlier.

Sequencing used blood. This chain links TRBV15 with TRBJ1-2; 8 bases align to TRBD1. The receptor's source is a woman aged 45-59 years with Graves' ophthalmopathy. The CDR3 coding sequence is TGTGCCACCAGCAGAGACTGGGACAGGCACTATGGCTACACCTTC. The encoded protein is CATSRDWDRHYGYTF. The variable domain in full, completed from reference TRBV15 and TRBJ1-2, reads DAMVIQNPRYQVTQFGKPVTLSCSQTLNHNVMYWYQQKSSQAPKLLFHYYDKDFNNEADTPDNFQSRRPNTSFCFLDIRSPGLGDTAMYLCATSRDWDRHYGYTFGSGTRLTVV.